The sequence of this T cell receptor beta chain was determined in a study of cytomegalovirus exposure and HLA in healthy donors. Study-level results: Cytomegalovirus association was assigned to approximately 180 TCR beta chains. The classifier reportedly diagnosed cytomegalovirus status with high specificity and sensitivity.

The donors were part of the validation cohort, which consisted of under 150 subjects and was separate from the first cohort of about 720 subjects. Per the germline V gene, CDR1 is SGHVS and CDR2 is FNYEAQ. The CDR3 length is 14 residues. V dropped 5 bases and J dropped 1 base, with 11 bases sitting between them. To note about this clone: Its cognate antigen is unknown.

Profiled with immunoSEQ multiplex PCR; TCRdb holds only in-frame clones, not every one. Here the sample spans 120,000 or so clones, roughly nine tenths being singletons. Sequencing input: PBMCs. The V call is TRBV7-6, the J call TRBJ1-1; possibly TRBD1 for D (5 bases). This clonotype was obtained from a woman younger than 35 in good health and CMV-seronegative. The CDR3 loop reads CASSPRAENTEAFF. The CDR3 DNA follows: TGTGCCAGCAGCCCCAGGGCGGAGAACACTGAAGCTTTCTTT.